This TCR beta chain derives from a study of identical twins' blood T cells. Study results and caveats: Shared CDR3 clonotype counts between two donors mainly tracked the product of their cloneset sizes, twins included. Twin similarity might stem from environmental factors, not only genetics. Each donor's most abundant TCRbeta clonotypes shared more CDR3 sequences with her twin than unrelated donors.

Turning to this clonotype: The antigen is undetermined.

Each TCR cDNA library carried sample-specific barcodes on both ends. One entry per CDR3 protein results from TCRdb running MiXCR on the 5' RACE reads. The table has roughly 340,000 distinct CDR3 sequences, roughly 31% seen once. Germline assignment: CDR1 SGDLS and CDR2 YYNGEE. Trimming took 3 bases from V and 5 from J; bases not matched to a gene: 4. The CDR3 has 15 residues. The rearrangement links TRBV9 to TRBJ2-3, with 12 bases lining up with TRBD2. Sequencing was done on a sample of PBMCs. The origin of this receptor is a woman between 18 and 55 years old in good health. CDR3 sequence reads: CASSELAGGIDTQYF. CDR3 nucleotides: TGTGCCAGCAGCGAACTAGCGGGGGGAATAGATACGCAGTATTTT.